This T cell receptor (beta chain) derives from a study of cytomegalovirus exposure and HLA in healthy donors. Study-wide findings and caveats: Segments of the TCR beta V type were, in most cases, productive about 90% or about 30% of the time in an earlier analysis. Later analysis demonstrated an association between a missense DCLRE1C variant and TCR beta V- and J-gene trimming. Some V segments could not be told apart, so they were left out, TRBV6-2 and TRBV6-3 among them.

With V trimmed by 4 bases and J by 2 bases, 3 bases remained unmatched. Germline CDR1 SGHRS, CDR2 YFSETQ. CDR3 length equals 15 residues. The primer mix had 60 Vbeta and 13 Jbeta primers. TCRdb keeps only in-frame clones here, not all; method: immunoSEQ multiplex PCR. This table holds approximately 60,000 clones, around 83% found once. This clone has a single count. Its specificity is not known. The TCR sequence derives from a man in his forties or fifties in good health and CMV-seronegative. Sequencing was carried out using PBMCs. This sequence joins TRBV5-1 and TRBJ2-7; 13 bases match TRBD2. The CDR3 region is CASSPTSGGAYEQYV. CDR3 nucleotides: TGCGCCAGCAGCCCTACTAGCGGGGGGGCCTACGAGCAGTACGTC.